The 5 T cell receptor beta chains listed next were all sequenced from one sample in a study of blood T cell repertoires in COVID-19. Produced via immunoSEQ multiplex PCR; TCRdb's table is partial and in-frame only. The sample has approximately 170,000 clones, roughly 70% seen once. Material: peripheral blood. These receptors were collected from an elderly woman with acute or convalescent COVID-19.

CDR3 residues: CASSVLGGGVYNEQFF. The CDR3 DNA follows: TGTGCCAGCAGCGTACTTGGCGGGGGGGTTTACAATGAGCAGTTCTTC. The chain couples TRBV9 to TRBJ2-1, with 9 bases aligning to TRBD2. V gave up 1 base and J gave up 4 bases; unmatched junction bases: 6. This CDR3 is built from 16 residues. CDR1 is SGDLS and CDR2 is YYNGEE in the germline V gene.

This sequence joins TRBV6-4 and TRBJ2-1; 13 positions agree with TRBD2. V was pared by 5 bases and J by 8 bases, with 9 bases of the junction left unmatched. Germline values: CDR1 MRHNA, CDR2 SNTAGT. The CDR3 spans 16 residues. For the CDR3, the DNA is TGTGCCAGCAGTCTAGAACTAGCGGGAGGGCCGGATGAGCAGTTCTTC. Its protein product is CASSLELAGGPDEQFF.

A few counts support this clone. The J gene is TRBJ2-2, the V gene TRBV15; 8 bases line up with TRBD2. The ends lost 0 bases at V and 1 base at J; junction bases unmatched: 7. There are 18 residues in the CDR3. Germline V gene lookup returns CDR1 LNHNV and CDR2 YYDKDF (reference sequence). The CDR3 spells CATSRESGTSGNTGELFF. For the CDR3, the DNA is TGTGCCACCAGCAGAGAATCGGGAACTAGCGGGAACACCGGGGAGCTGTTTTTT.

V is TRBV27 and J is TRBJ1-5, with TRBD1 matching over 9 bases. This CDR3 is built from 16 residues. The germline V gene has CDR1 MNHEY and CDR2 SMNVEV (reference sequence). Trimming removed 8 bases from V and 5 bases from J; junction bases left unmatched: 13. CDR3 in amino acids: CASGSFRQGGDQPQHF. The CDR3 DNA reads TGTGCCAGCGGCTCATTCCGACAGGGGGGGGATCAGCCCCAGCATTTT.

The chain uses TRBV2 and TRBJ1-1; maybe TRBD1 (6 bases). Germline V lookup: CDR1 SNHLY, CDR2 FYNNEI. Trimming removed 6 bases from V and 5 bases from J, with 16 bases in between. CDR3 length equals 14 residues. CDR3 region: CASRNGRGGTEAFF. CDR3 coding DNA: TGTGCCAGCAGGAACGGTAGGGGGGGTACTGAAGCTTTCTTT.